This is a list of T cell receptor beta chains from one sample in a study of T cell clonotyping in hematopoietic cell transplantation. Method: immunoSEQ multiplex PCR; TCRdb's copy keeps in-frame clones and lacks some. The table shows approximately 17,000 clones, with 90% occurring only once. Input material: peripheral blood mononuclear cells. Source of these receptors: a man aged 45-65 years in good health. Some clones in this sample may be carry-over from other donors' samples. Each CDR3 is given with its conserved first and last residue. The D gene is left open where the match is weak. Not every row has a clone size; where given, it reads once, few, many or a size class.

J gene,D gene,V gene,clone size,CDR3 protein,CDR3 DNA
TRBJ1-2,TRBD1,TRBV19,-,CASSGGQGALANYGYTF,TGTGCCAGTAGTGGAGGACAGGGGGCCTTAGCTAACTATGGCTACACCTTC
TRBJ1-3,-,TRBV9,-,CASSVASGGSGNTIYF,TGTGCCAGCAGCGTAGCTTCGGGGGGCTCTGGAAACACCATATATTTT
TRBJ1-5,TRBD1,TRBV30,once,CAWSSGQGDQPQHF,TGTGCCTGGAGTAGCGGACAGGGAGATCAGCCCCAGCATTTT
TRBJ2-7,TRBD2,TRBV6-5,-,CASRGASGGSYEQYF,TGTGCCAGCAGAGGGGCTAGCGGGGGGTCGTACGAGCAGTACTTC
TRBJ2-3,-,TRBV7-3,-,CASSSAWGDTQYF,TGTGCCAGCAGCTCGGCCTGGGGAGATACGCAGTATTTT
TRBJ2-2,-,TRBV9,-,CASRTRGEDGELFF,TGTGCCAGCAGAACTAGGGGAGAGGACGGGGAGCTGTTTTTT
TRBJ1-3,-,TRBV13,-,CASSRNAVSGNTIYF,TGTGCCAGCAGTCGTAACGCGGTCTCTGGAAACACCATATATTTT
TRBJ1-6,-,TRBV6-1,once,CASSEMLANSPLHF,TGTGCCAGCAGTGAAATGTTGGCCAATTCACCCCTCCACTTT
TRBJ1-2,-,TRBV30,-,CAWREGRSGPNYGYTF,TGTGCCTGGAGGGAGGGTAGGTCAGGGCCCAACTATGGCTACACCTTC
TRBJ2-1,-,TRBV6-5,-,CASSSGAVNEQFF,TGTGCCAGCAGTTCCGGGGCAGTCAATGAGCAGTTCTTC
TRBJ2-1,-,TRBV5-1,once,CASSSEGLYNEQFF,TGCGCCAGCAGCTCGGAGGGGCTCTACAATGAGCAGTTCTTC
TRBJ1-2,TRBD1,TRBV5-6,-,CASSLSGTGFNRGYTF,TGTGCCAGCAGCTTATCCGGGACAGGATTCAATCGTGGCTACACCTTC
TRBJ1-2,-,TRBV7-8,-,CASSLAKGRDGYTF,TGTGCCAGCAGCTTAGCGAAGGGAAGGGATGGCTACACCTTC
TRBJ1-6,-,TRBV11-3,-,CASSLDRASPLHF,TGTGCCAGCAGCTTAGATCGTGCTTCACCCCTCCACTTT
TRBJ1-6,-,TRBV6-6,-,CASSPGTTYNSPLHF,TGTGCCAGCAGTCCCGGGACAACCTATAATTCACCCCTCCACTTT
TRBJ1-4,-,TRBV25-1,-,CASSDSGVREKLFF,TGTGCCAGCAGTGATAGCGGGGTGAGGGAAAAACTGTTTTTT
TRBJ2-7,TRBD1,TRBV11-2,few,CASRSPGGSYEQYF,TGTGCCAGCAGGTCTCCAGGGGGCAGCTACGAGCAGTACTTC
TRBJ1-5,-,TRBV29-1,-,CSVVTVEGQPQHF,TGCAGCGTGGTGACAGTCGAGGGTCAGCCCCAGCATTTT
TRBJ1-4,-,TRBV4-3,-,CASSQVGTRGATNEKLFF,TGCGCCAGCAGCCAAGTCGGGACTCGGGGGGCAACTAATGAAAAACTGTTTTTT
TRBJ2-7,-,TRBV28,-,CASSFQGPYEQYF,TGTGCCAGCAGTTTTCAGGGGCCCTACGAGCAGTACTTC
TRBJ2-3,-,TRBV28,-,CASSFRGGQYF,TGTGCCAGCAGTTTTCGGGGTGGGCAGTATTTT
TRBJ2-5,-,TRBV5-1,-,CASSSAVQETQYF,TGCGCCAGCAGCTCGGCCGTTCAAGAGACCCAGTACTTC
TRBJ1-4,-,TRBV30,-,CATLGTPNEKLFF,TGTGCCACACTCGGGACACCAAATGAAAAACTGTTTTTT
TRBJ2-5,-,TRBV11-3,once,CASSLVRTGETQYF,TGTGCCAGCAGCTTAGTCCGGACCGGGGAGACCCAGTACTTC
TRBJ1-6,-,TRBV11-3,-,CASSSFYNSPLHF,TGTGCCAGCAGCTCCTTCTATAATTCACCCCTCCACTTT
TRBJ2-2,TRBD2,TRBV28,-,CASTPIGGAGAGELFF,TGTGCCAGCACCCCAATCGGGGGGGCCGGGGCCGGGGAGCTGTTTTTT
TRBJ1-2,-,TRBV28,once,CASSFKGFGYTF,TGTGCCAGCAGTTTTAAAGGTTTCGGCTACACCTTC
TRBJ1-5,TRBD1,TRBV29-1,-,CSVGGQEFNQPQHF,TGCAGCGTAGGGGGACAGGAATTCAATCAGCCCCAGCATTTT
TRBJ1-1,-,TRBV7-2,-,CASSSAPTTEAFF,TGTGCCAGCAGCTCAGCCCCCACGACAGAAGCTTTCTTT